These T cell receptor beta chains were read from a single sample in a study of blood T cell repertoires in COVID-19. Produced via immunoSEQ multiplex PCR; TCRdb's table is partial and in-frame only. There are approximately 230,000 clones in the sample; 87% occur only once, and 3% lies in the top ten. Material for sequencing was peripheral blood. These receptors were obtained from a man aged 18 to 30 with active or convalescent COVID-19. Both conserved end residues are part of each CDR3. A D gene is named only where the DNA matches it firmly. Rows give clone size only sometimes, using once, few, many, or a class for an expanded clone.

NA | TRBJ1-2 | TRBV9 | few | CASTEGGAHGYTF | TGTGCCAGCACCGAGGGGGGGGCGCATGGCTACACCTTC
TRBD2 | TRBJ2-7 | TRBV7-2 | NA | CASAVFSSGSSYEQYF | TGTGCCAGTGCCGTTTTCTCTAGCGGGAGTTCCTACGAGCAGTACTTC
NA | TRBJ1-5 | TRBV18 | NA | CASGGVNQPQHF | TGTGCCAGCGGAGGGGTCAATCAGCCCCAGCATTTT
TRBD1 | TRBJ2-7 | TRBV11-2 | once | CASSYDRATYEQYF | TGTGCCAGCAGCTACGACAGGGCCACCTACGAGCAGTACTTC
TRBD1 | TRBJ2-1 | TRBV19 | NA | CASSRQGAGLNEQFF | TGTGCCAGTAGCCGGCAGGGGGCGGGTTTGAATGAGCAGTTCTTC
TRBD1 | TRBJ1-1 | TRBV3-1/TRBV3-2 | NA | CASSQGPGQGRNTEAFF | TGTGCCAGCAGCCAAGGACCCGGACAGGGAAGGAACACTGAAGCTTTCTTT
TRBD1 | TRBJ1-2 | TRBV28 | NA | CASSPTGRHYGYTF | TGTGCCAGCAGTCCGACAGGGAGGCACTATGGCTACACCTTC
NA | TRBJ1-5 | TRBV6-5 | NA | CASSYSAGEMQPQHF | TGTGCCAGCAGTTACTCGGCGGGAGAGATGCAGCCCCAGCATTTT
TRBD2 | TRBJ2-5 | TRBV10-3 | NA | CAISRTSGGESQETQYF | TGTGCCATCAGTCGCACTAGCGGGGGGGAATCCCAAGAGACCCAGTACTTC
TRBD1 | TRBJ1-1 | TRBV2 | NA | CASSPGQGRTEAFF | TGTGCCAGCAGTCCCGGACAGGGGCGCACTGAAGCTTTCTTT
TRBD2 | TRBJ2-7 | TRBV27 | NA | CASSFGTSSYEQYF | TGTGCCAGCAGTTTCGGGACTAGCTCATACGAGCAGTACTTC
TRBD1 | TRBJ1-4 | TRBV28 | NA | CASSSEGATNEKLFF | TGTGCCAGCAGTTCCGAGGGGGCGACTAATGAAAAACTGTTTTTT
NA | TRBJ2-7 | TRBV12-3/TRBV12-4 | NA | CASSSQYEQYF | TGTGCCAGCAGTTCTCAGTACGAGCAGTACTTC
NA | TRBJ1-5 | TRBV2 | NA | CASSGGRVGNQPQHF | TGTGCCAGCAGTGGGGGGCGGGTCGGGAATCAGCCCCAGCATTTT
TRBD1 | TRBJ1-6 | TRBV2 | NA | CASSSGRRDRGRTPLHF | TGTGCCAGCAGCTCTGGTCGACGAGACAGGGGAAGAACACCCCTCCACTTT
TRBD1 | TRBJ1-4 | TRBV19 | once | CASSPNPTGGFFF | TGTGCCAGTAGTCCAAACCCGACAGGGGGATTCTTTTTT
NA | TRBJ1-3 | TRBV28 | NA | CASSTEPSGNTIYF | TGTGCCAGTTCGACAGAACCCTCTGGAAACACCATATATTTT
TRBD2 | TRBJ2-3 | TRBV5-4 | NA | CASSLRTSGPFDTQYF | TGTGCCAGCAGCCTAAGGACTAGCGGGCCTTTTGATACGCAGTATTTT
TRBD1 | TRBJ2-5 | TRBV6-5 | NA | CASTRTGSKETQYF | TGTGCCAGCACACGGACAGGGTCGAAAGAGACCCAGTACTTC
NA | TRBJ1-3 | TRBV19 | NA | CASSIDPGAGNTIYF | TGTGCCAGTAGTATAGATCCGGGGGCTGGAAACACCATATATTTT
TRBD2 | TRBJ2-5 | TRBV19 | NA | CASSIVASGRETQYF | TGTGCCAGTAGTATAGTGGCTAGCGGGAGGGAGACCCAGTACTTC
TRBD1 | TRBJ2-1 | TRBV11-3 | NA | CASSSTGGIRSYNEQFF | TGTGCCAGCAGCTCGACAGGGGGTATTCGCTCCTACAATGAGCAGTTCTTC
NA | TRBJ2-7 | TRBV21-1 | few | CASSKEDGRHYEQYF | TGTGCCAGCAGCAAAGAGGACGGGAGGCATTACGAGCAGTACTTC
TRBD2 | TRBJ2-7 | TRBV2 | NA | CASTSSGTSYEQYF | TGTGCCAGCACCTCTAGCGGGACCTCCTACGAGCAGTACTTC
NA | TRBJ2-1 | TRBV20-1 | NA | CSASHRPRGDNEQFF | TGCAGTGCTAGTCACAGGCCCCGTGGGGACAATGAGCAGTTCTTC
NA | TRBJ1-2 | TRBV7-9 | NA | CASSLAPLQGALYTF | TGTGCCAGCAGCTTAGCACCTTTACAGGGAGCTTTATACACCTTC
NA | TRBJ2-7 | TRBV21-1 | few | CASPTGASYEQYF | TGTGCCAGCCCCACGGGTGCCTCCTACGAGCAGTACTTC
NA | TRBJ2-5 | TRBV7-3 | NA | CASSSIARAGLETQYF | TGTGCCAGCAGTTCTATAGCTAGGGCAGGGTTAGAGACCCAGTACTTC
NA | TRBJ1-2 | TRBV7-9 | NA | CASRVPSSRDYGYTF | TGTGCCAGCAGGGTACCAAGTTCGCGGGACTATGGCTACACCTTC
TRBD1 | TRBJ1-6 | TRBV30 | NA | CAWSRSRGNYNSPLHF | TGTGCCTGGAGTCGGTCCAGGGGGAACTATAATTCACCCCTCCACTTT
NA | TRBJ1-1 | TRBV29-1 | once | CSAPDGGPEAFF | TGCAGCGCTCCCGACGGGGGGCCTGAAGCTTTCTTT
NA | TRBJ2-7 | TRBV4-1 | few | CASSQDRRYEQYF | TGCGCCAGCAGCCAAGATCGTCGCTACGAGCAGTACTTC
NA | TRBJ1-3 | TRBV3-1/TRBV3-2 | NA | CASSPSSGNTIYF | TGTGCCAGCAGCCCCAGCTCTGGAAACACCATATATTTT
TRBD1 | TRBJ1-2 | TRBV19 | NA | CASSIDLRQGPYGYTF | TGTGCCAGTAGTATAGATCTGAGACAGGGACCCTATGGCTACACCTTC
TRBD1 | TRBJ1-6 | TRBV30 | NA | CACVDRAGNSPLHF | TGTGCCTGCGTAGACAGGGCAGGTAATTCACCCCTCCACTTT
NA | TRBJ1-2 | TRBV28 | NA | CASSLTPTANYGYTF | TGTGCCAGCAGTTTAACCCCCACGGCTAACTATGGCTACACCTTC
TRBD1 | TRBJ1-1 | TRBV19 | NA | CASSPGTGTAFF | TGTGCCAGTAGTCCCGGGACAGGAACAGCTTTCTTT
NA | TRBJ2-1 | TRBV19 | once | CASSNTNPYGGEQFF | TGTGCCAGTAGTAACACAAACCCCTACGGAGGTGAGCAGTTCTTC
TRBD2 | TRBJ2-1 | TRBV9 | NA | CASSGGTSAYNEQFF | TGTGCCAGCAGCGGAGGGACTAGCGCCTACAATGAGCAGTTCTTC
TRBD1 | TRBJ1-2 | TRBV6-5 | NA | CASTSQGLNYGYTF | TGTGCCAGCACCTCACAGGGGTTGAACTATGGCTACACCTTC
NA | TRBJ1-2 | TRBV10-3 | NA | CAISRSIRESPQDYGYTF | TGTGCCATCTCTAGGAGTATCCGGGAGAGCCCCCAGGACTATGGCTACACCTTC